These 6 T cell receptor beta chains came from one sample sequenced in a study of siplizumab effects on memory and regulatory T cells. Libraries were prepared by immunoSEQ multiplex PCR; TCRdb keeps only in-frame clonotypes and omits some of them. The sample records over 100,000 clones, 92% being singletons. The sequenced material came from Tregs sorted from blood. The receptor source for this set is a human donor in good health.

The genes are TRBV25-1 and TRBJ1-3; TRBD1 agrees at 9 bases. The V gene's germline CDR1 is MGHDK and CDR2 SYGVNS. CDR3 length: 14 amino acids. V lost 6 bases, J lost 4 bases, and 4 bases stayed unmatched. The CDR3 bases are TGTGCCAGCAGGAACAGGGGGCAAGGAAACACCATATATTTT. Translating it yields CASRNRGQGNTIYF.

V is TRBV5-4 and J is TRBJ2-1, with D tentatively TRBD2 (6 bases). This CDR3 contains 16 residues. CDR1 and CDR2 from the germline V gene are SGHNT and YYREEE (reference sequence). Trimming removed 0 bases at V and 2 bases at J, with 12 bases between. The CDR3 sequence: CASSLAFGSPYNEQFF. The CDR3 coding sequence is TGTGCCAGCAGCTTGGCGTTCGGGAGTCCCTACAATGAGCAGTTCTTC.

The J gene is TRBJ1-2, the V gene TRBV6-1; TRBD1 matches at 10 bases. CDR1 and CDR2 (germline): MNHNS, SASEGT. Trimming removed 6 bases from V and 1 base from J; junction bases left unmatched: 2. This CDR3 spans 14 amino acids. This chain's CDR3 is CASRGDRGNYGYTF. The CDR3 bases are TGTGCCAGCAGGGGGGACAGGGGTAACTATGGCTACACCTTC.

The rearrangement joins TRBV27 to TRBJ2-5, with no clear D. The J call is uncertain, as TRBJ2-7 better fits the DNA end. CDR3 length equals 13 residues. Germline CDR1 reads MNHEY; CDR2 reads SMNVEV (reference sequence). The DNA for the CDR3 is TGTGCCAGCAGTTTATACGGGTCCTACGAGCAGTACTTC. The encoded protein is CASSLYGSYEQYF.

The chain links TRBV5-4 to TRBJ1-2; the D gene is possibly TRBD1 (5 bases). The germline V gene has CDR1 SGHNT and CDR2 YYREEE (reference sequence). The ends were cut back, 4 bases at V and 2 bases at J, with 18 bases in the middle. The CDR3 is 16 amino acids. CDR3 residues: CASSPGGTAVNYGYTF. DNA for the CDR3: TGTGCCAGCAGCCCGGGAGGGACGGCCGTCAACTATGGCTACACCTTC.

The genes are TRBV7-2 and TRBJ2-5, with 7 nucleotides matching TRBD2. V lost 4 bases to trimming and J lost 7 bases; unmatched junction nucleotides: 6. Germline V gene sequence: CDR1 SGHTA, CDR2 FQGNSA. The CDR3 consists of 13 residues. The CDR3 DNA reads TGTGCCAGCAGCTGGGGGAGGGAGGGGACCCAGTACTTC. Encoded protein: CASSWGREGTQYF.